Shown below are 22 T cell receptor beta chains from a single sample sequenced in a study of cytotoxic CD8 clonotypes in ibrutinib-treated CLL. Using immunoSEQ multiplex PCR, the repertoire was profiled, and TCRdb retains in-frame clones only, with some absent. The table shows roughly 200,000 clones, with about 72% occurring only once. The specimen was PBMCs, collected after 24 months of ibrutinib treatment. These receptor sequences come from a human donor with chronic lymphocytic leukemia.

This clone was observed once. The rearrangement links TRBV30 to TRBJ2-1; a possible D gene is TRBD1 (5 bases). This CDR3 has 14 residues. CDR1 and CDR2 from the germline V gene are GTSNPN and SVGIG (reference sequence). Trimming cost V 4 bases and J 8 bases, with 18 bases left between them. In DNA, the CDR3 is TGTGCCTGGACCCCGCTGGGGCAGGCGGATGAGCAGTTCTTC. Its protein is CAWTPLGQADEQFF.

This clone was seen more than once but under ten times. The gene calls are TRBV9 and TRBJ2-1; D not certain. CDR3 length: 14 residues. Germline CDR1 and CDR2: SGDLS and YYNGEE. V lost 3 bases, J lost 4 bases, and 11 bases lay in between. The CDR3 nucleotides read TGTGCCAGCAGCGCAACCCCTGGATACAATGAGCAGTTCTTC. As protein: CASSATPGYNEQFF.

The chain is built from TRBV20-1 and TRBJ1-1; possibly TRBD1 for D (6 bases). The germline V gene encodes CDR1 DFQATT and CDR2 SNEGSKA (reference sequence). V gave up 7 bases and J gave up 2 bases, with 8 bases separating them. CDR3 length equals 11 residues. The CDR3 DNA sequence: TGCAGTGGGACAGTTAACACTGAAGCTTTCTTT. This gives the protein CSGTVNTEAFF.

The rearrangement uses TRBV7-6 and TRBJ2-1; the D gene is possibly TRBD2 (6 bases). This CDR3 is 14 amino acids long. V shed 2 bases and J shed 5 bases, with 10 bases lying between them. The germline V gene has CDR1 SGHVS and CDR2 FNYEAQ. The CDR3 is CASSLWGEDNEQFF. The CDR3 DNA reads as TGTGCCAGCAGCTTATGGGGGGAGGACAATGAGCAGTTCTTC.

This chain uses TRBV18 with TRBJ2-4, with D possibly matching TRBD2 (6 bases). This CDR3 is 18 amino acids long. The germline V and J ends were trimmed by 6 bases and 3 bases, with 24 bases remaining between them. Germline V gene sequence: CDR1 KGHSH, CDR2 LQKENI. The CDR3 loop reads CASSLKSLTVGGKNIQYF. CDR3 DNA: TGTGCCAGCTCCCTCAAGAGTTTGACGGTGGGGGGCAAAAACATTCAGTACTTC.

The chain joins TRBV10-2 to TRBJ2-5; D not certain. Deletions cut 3 bases from V and 5 bases from J, with 7 bases between. CDR3 size: 12 residues. CDR1 and CDR2 (germline): WSHSY, SAAADI. The CDR3 nucleotides read TGCGCCAGCAGTGATTTTAGGGAGACCCAGTACTTC. Encoded protein: CASSDFRETQYF.

The genes are TRBV19 and TRBJ2-4; 9 nucleotides align to TRBD1. V lost 3 bases, J lost 6 bases, and 12 bases stayed unmatched. The length of the CDR3 is 17 residues. Germline lookup yields CDR1 LNHDA and CDR2 SQIVND (reference sequence). Written as DNA, the CDR3 is TGTGCCAGTAGTATTAACCCCACGACAGGGGGTTTAAACATTCAGTACTTC. The encoded protein is CASSINPTTGGLNIQYF.

The rearrangement uses TRBV6-5 and TRBJ1-3; D is possibly TRBD1 (5 bases). The length of the CDR3 is 15 residues. The germline CDR1 and CDR2 sequences are MNHEY and SVGAGI. V gave up 6 bases and J gave up 0 bases, with 12 bases separating them. The CDR3 DNA sequence: TGTGCCAGCAGCCCGACAGATGGCTCTGGAAACACCATATATTTT. Residues: CASSPTDGSGNTIYF.

The V and J genes are TRBV4-3 and TRBJ2-2; 8 nucleotides agree with TRBD2. CDR3 length: 16 amino acids. Germline CDR1 is LGHNA and CDR2 is YSLEER. Losses at the gene ends were 3 bases for V and 0 bases for J; bases not matched to a gene: 3. The CDR3 sequence: CASSHRAGANTGELFF. CDR3 bases: TGCGCCAGCAGCCACCGAGCGGGGGCGAACACCGGGGAGCTGTTTTTT.

This clone was recorded once. The CDR3 sequence is CASSPLPPYRGWAGTF. As DNA, the CDR3 is TGTGCCAGCAGTCCGCTACCACCCTACAGGGGATGGGCTGGCACCTTC. The chain couples TRBV27 to TRBJ1-2, with TRBD1 identical over 7 bases. The CDR3 totals 16 residues. Germline V gene data show CDR1 as MNHEY and CDR2 as SMNVEV (reference sequence). V lost 5 bases, J lost 13 bases, and 22 bases stayed unmatched.

The chain is built from TRBV28 and TRBJ2-3; 9 bases are a match to TRBD1. The CDR3 covers 14 residues. In germline, CDR1 is MDHEN, CDR2 SYDVKM. The junction had 4 bases not matched to a gene; V was cut back by 5 bases and J by 4 bases. The CDR3 region has the DNA TGTGCCAGCAGTATAACAGGGGGCTCAGATACGCAGTATTTT. Amino acids: CASSITGGSDTQYF.

This chain joins TRBV18 and TRBJ1-1; D gene unclear. V shed 5 bases and J shed 6 bases, with 10 bases lying between them. This CDR3 contains 12 residues. Germline values: CDR1 KGHSH, CDR2 LQKENI. The CDR3 DNA follows: TGTGCCAGCTCAACTACAGTCCCTGAAGCTTTCTTT. This sequence encodes CASSTTVPEAFF.

V and J are TRBV5-6 and TRBJ1-1, with no clear D. The CDR3 covers 13 residues. Trimming removed 0 bases at V and 3 bases at J, with 6 bases between. From germline, CDR1 is SGHDT and CDR2 YYEEEE. The CDR3 reads CASSLDRYTEAFF. CDR3 DNA: TGTGCCAGCAGCTTGGACCGCTACACTGAAGCTTTCTTT.

This clone has just one count. The rearrangement uses TRBV27 and TRBJ2-1; possible D gene TRBD2, 5 bases. The CDR3 loop spans 12 amino acids. CDR1 and CDR2 from the germline V gene are MNHEY and SMNVEV (reference sequence). V was cut by 5 bases and J by 3 bases, with 5 bases left in between. CDR3 sequence (DNA): TGTGCCAGCAGTCGGGGCTACAATGAGCAGTTCTTC. This translates into CASSRGYNEQFF.

This chain connects TRBV6-5 to TRBJ1-3, with a weak D call TRBD1 (6 bases). Trimming took 5 bases from V and 3 from J, leaving 8 bases between them. CDR3 size: 13 residues. The germline CDR1 and CDR2 sequences are MNHEY and SVGAGI. CDR3 region: CASSRDIGNTIYF. The CDR3 DNA is TGTGCCAGCAGTCGGGACATTGGAAACACCATATATTTT.

This chain links TRBV25-1 with TRBJ1-4; 8 bases line up with TRBD1. V shed 3 bases, J shed 7 bases, and the junction held 4 bases outside the gene matches. The CDR3 has 14 amino acids. Germline V lookup: CDR1 MGHDK, CDR2 SYGVNS. The CDR3 DNA follows: TGTGCCAGCAGTGACTTCAGGGGGCTTGAAAAACTGTTTTTT. Its protein product is CASSDFRGLEKLFF.

This clone occurred once. Other DNA variants within this sample encode the same CDR3. The rearrangement uses TRBV28 and TRBJ2-7; D not resolved. V was shortened by 3 bases and J by 0 bases, with 9 bases between the two germline ends. This CDR3 is built from 14 residues. Per the germline V gene, CDR1 is MDHEN and CDR2 is SYDVKM. The CDR3 loop reads CASSLLGNSYEQYF. CDR3 coding DNA: TGTGCCAGCAGTTTGTTAGGGAACTCCTACGAGCAGTACTTC.

The V and J genes are TRBV25-1 and TRBJ1-4, with 9 bases that match TRBD1. The CDR3 length is 12 residues. Looked up from germline, CDR1 is MGHDK and CDR2 is SYGVNS. With V trimmed by 10 bases and J by 8 bases, 5 bases remained unmatched. CDR3 nucleotides: TGTGCCATACAGGGGGCGGAGGAAAAACTGTTTTTT. This encodes CAIQGAEEKLFF. The full variable domain, its missing parts supplied by reference TRBV25-1 and TRBJ1-4, is EADIYQTPRYLVIGTGKKITLECSQTMGHDKMYWYQQDPGMELHLIHYSYGVNSTEKGDLSSESTVSRIRTEHFPLTLESARPSHTSQYLCAIQGAEEKLFFGSGTQLSVL.

V gene TRBV6-5 combines with J gene TRBJ2-3; 11 bases align to TRBD2. The CDR3 length is 15 residues. The germline V gene has CDR1 MNHEY and CDR2 SVGAGI. V dropped 2 bases and J dropped 9; count of bases not matched to a gene: 7. As DNA, the CDR3 is TGTGCCAGCAGTTACACTAGCGGGAGAATGGGGACGCAGTATTTT. It encodes CASSYTSGRMGTQYF.

The chain recombines TRBV2 with TRBJ2-2; tentatively, D is TRBD1 (6 bases). Germline CDR1 is SNHLY and CDR2 is FYNNEI. This CDR3 has 14 residues. V was pared by 6 bases and J by 3 bases, with 11 bases between. CDR3 DNA: TGTGCCAGCAGGCACAGGACAGACACCGGGGAGCTGTTTTTT. Its translation is CASRHRTDTGELFF.

V gene TRBV19 combines with J gene TRBJ2-3; 8 bases fit TRBD1. The germline V gene encodes CDR1 LNHDA and CDR2 SQIVND (reference sequence). V lost 1 base, J lost 4 bases, and 4 bases stayed unmatched. The CDR3 covers 15 residues. The CDR3, as DNA: TGTGCCAGTAGTATAGCTGCGGACAGGGCAGATACGCAGTATTTT. It codes for CASSIAADRADTQYF.

The chain has TRBV5-6 and TRBJ2-3; TRBD2 matches at 13 bases. Trimming removed 4 bases from V and 3 bases from J; junction bases left unmatched: 5. The CDR3 sequence is 16 residues long. Germline lookup yields CDR1 SGHDT and CDR2 YYEEEE. CDR3 sequence: CASSVPGLAGTDTQYF. CDR3 in DNA: TGTGCCAGCAGCGTCCCGGGACTAGCGGGGACAGATACGCAGTATTTT. The full variable domain, its missing parts supplied by reference TRBV5-6 and TRBJ2-3, is DAGVTQSPTHLIKTRGQQVTLRCSPKSGHDTVSWYQQALGQGPQFIFQYYEEEERQRGNFPDRFSGHQFPNYSSELNVNALLLGDSALYLCASSVPGLAGTDTQYFGPGTRLTVL.